These T cell receptor beta chains were read from a single sample in a study of PD-1 blockade in classical Hodgkin lymphoma. Profiling relied on immunoSEQ multiplex PCR, and the TCRdb table lists in-frame clones only, not all of them. This table has 25,000 to 30,000 clones, around 73% appearing once. The sequenced sample was peripheral blood mononuclear cells (PBMCs), obtained before the second cycle of nivolumab. The receptors were sampled from a human donor with classical Hodgkin lymphoma. Each CDR3 is given with its conserved first and last residue. A D gene is named only where the DNA matches it firmly. Expanded clones are given a class, and other clones once, few, many or no size at all.

d_call	v_call	j_call	clone_size	cdr3_nt	cdr3_aa
NA	TRBV4-3	TRBJ1-1	NA	TGCGCCAGCAGCGGTCAAGCGAACACTGAAGCTTTCTTT	CASSGQANTEAFF
TRBD1	TRBV19	TRBJ1-5	NA	TGTGCCACTAACCCAGGATCGGGACAGTGGGGGGGTAGCAATCAGCCCCAGCATTTT	CATNPGSGQWGGSNQPQHF
TRBD1	TRBV6-5	TRBJ2-5	NA	TGTGCCAGCAGTTACGGACAGGGGGCGGGAGAGACCCAGTACTTC	CASSYGQGAGETQYF
NA	TRBV5-6	TRBJ1-4	NA	TGTGCCAGCAGCCCTACTTCAACTAATGAAAAACTGTTTTTT	CASSPTSTNEKLFF
NA	TRBV7-9	TRBJ2-7	few	TGTGCCAGCAGCTTAGGCATCTTCTACGAGCAGTACTTC	CASSLGIFYEQYF
NA	TRBV6-5	TRBJ1-1	NA	TGTGCCAGCAGTTATACAATCCGGGCTGAAGCTTTCTTT	CASSYTIRAEAFF
NA	TRBV6-5	TRBJ2-7	NA	TGTGCCAGCAGCGATTCAATAAGCGGCTCCTACGAGCAGTACTTC	CASSDSISGSYEQYF
TRBD1	TRBV29-1	TRBJ1-1	few	TGCAGCGGGACAGGACAGGGAGATGAAGCTTTCTTT	CSGTGQGDEAFF
NA	TRBV10-3	TRBJ1-1	NA	TGTGCCATCCTATCAGGACGGGGGGAGAGCGCTGAAGCTTTCTTT	CAILSGRGESAEAFF
TRBD2	TRBV27	TRBJ2-1	NA	TGTGCCAGCAGCCCAACTAGCGGCACCTACAATGAGCAGTTCTTC	CASSPTSGTYNEQFF
NA	TRBV6-1	TRBJ2-3	NA	TGTGCCAGCAGTGAACTAACTAGCACAGATACGCAGTATTTT	CASSELTSTDTQYF
TRBD2	TRBV7-9	TRBJ2-1	NA	TGTGCCAGCAGCGCCACTAGCGGGGGGGCAGGGGAGCAGTTCTTC	CASSATSGGAGEQFF
NA	TRBV7-9	TRBJ1-2	NA	TGTGCCAGCAGCCCGCCGCAGTATGGCTACACCTTC	CASSPPQYGYTF
TRBD1	TRBV7-8	TRBJ1-1	NA	TGTGCCAGCAGCTTAGCGGGCAGGGGGGCTTTCTTT	CASSLAGRGAFF
NA	TRBV28	TRBJ1-5	few	TGTGCCAGCAGTTCTACCGAGGGGTATAGCAATCAGCCCCAGCATTTT	CASSSTEGYSNQPQHF
NA	TRBV9	TRBJ1-4	NA	TGTGCCAGCAGCACCAATGAAAAACTGTTTTTT	CASSTNEKLFF
NA	TRBV2	TRBJ2-2	NA	TGTGCCAGTCAGGGGAAGGAATGGGCCGGGGAGCTGTTTTTT	CASQGKEWAGELFF
NA	TRBV28	TRBJ2-7	few	TGTGCCAGCAGAATCACAGGGTTCCGGGGGGAGCAGTACTTC	CASRITGFRGEQYF
NA	TRBV19	TRBJ1-3	few	TGTGCCAGTTTGGGGGATGGGAACACCATATATTTT	CASLGDGNTIYF
NA	TRBV7-2	TRBJ1-1	few	TGTGCCAGCAGCTTTATCTGGGGTAAGAACACTGAAGCTTTCTTT	CASSFIWGKNTEAFF
NA	TRBV7-9	TRBJ2-3	once	TGTGCCAGCAGCTTGACTCAGGGAGGCACAGATACGCAGTATTTT	CASSLTQGGTDTQYF
NA	TRBV7-2	TRBJ1-1	NA	TGTGCCAGCAGCTCGGACTGGGGGGTCACTGAAGCTTTCTTT	CASSSDWGVTEAFF
NA	TRBV7-8	TRBJ1-1	once	TGTGCCAGCAGCTTAGAGGTCAACACTGAAGCTTTCTTT	CASSLEVNTEAFF
TRBD1	TRBV28	TRBJ1-1	NA	TGTGCCAGCAGTTCTCCGACAGGGGGCTTGGAGACTGAAGCTTTCTTT	CASSSPTGGLETEAFF
TRBD1	TRBV6-5	TRBJ1-4	NA	TGTGCCAGCAGTTACTTCGGACAGGGGAGTGAAAAACTGTTTTTT	CASSYFGQGSEKLFF
NA	TRBV4-2	TRBJ2-5	once	TGTGCCAGCAGCCAAGTAGGAGGGGTGGAAGAGACCCAGTACTTC	CASSQVGGVEETQYF
TRBD2	TRBV6-5	TRBJ2-7	NA	TGTGCCAGCAGTTACCGCAGGGAGGGAACCTACGAGCAGTACTTC	CASSYRREGTYEQYF
TRBD1	TRBV7-9	TRBJ1-2	NA	TGTGCCAGCAGCTTAGGGTTTCTGGACAGGGAGGACTACACCTTC	CASSLGFLDREDYTF
NA	TRBV9	TRBJ1-4	NA	TGTGCCAGCAGCGCCCGTCGGCAGGGCCCTAATGAAAAACTGTTTTTT	CASSARRQGPNEKLFF
NA	TRBV19	TRBJ1-6	NA	TGTGCCAGTGCGTCGACAACCTATTCACCCCTCCACTTT	CASASTTYSPLHF
NA	TRBV10-3	TRBJ2-1	NA	TGTGCCACAGGGGGGAATGAGCAGTTCTTC	CATGGNEQFF